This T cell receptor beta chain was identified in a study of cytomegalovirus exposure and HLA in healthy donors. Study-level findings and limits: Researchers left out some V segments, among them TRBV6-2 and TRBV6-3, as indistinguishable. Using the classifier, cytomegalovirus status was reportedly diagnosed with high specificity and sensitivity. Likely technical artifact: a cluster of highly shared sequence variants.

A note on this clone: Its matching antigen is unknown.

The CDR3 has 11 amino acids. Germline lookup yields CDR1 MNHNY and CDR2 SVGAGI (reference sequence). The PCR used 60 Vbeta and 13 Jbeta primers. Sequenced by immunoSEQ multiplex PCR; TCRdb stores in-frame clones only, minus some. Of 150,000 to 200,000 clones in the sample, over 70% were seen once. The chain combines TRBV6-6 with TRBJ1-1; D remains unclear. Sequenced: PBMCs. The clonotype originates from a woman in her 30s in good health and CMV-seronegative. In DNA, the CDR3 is TGTCAGGCGAAGGGAGACACTGAAGCTTTCTTT. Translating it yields CQAKGDTEAFF.